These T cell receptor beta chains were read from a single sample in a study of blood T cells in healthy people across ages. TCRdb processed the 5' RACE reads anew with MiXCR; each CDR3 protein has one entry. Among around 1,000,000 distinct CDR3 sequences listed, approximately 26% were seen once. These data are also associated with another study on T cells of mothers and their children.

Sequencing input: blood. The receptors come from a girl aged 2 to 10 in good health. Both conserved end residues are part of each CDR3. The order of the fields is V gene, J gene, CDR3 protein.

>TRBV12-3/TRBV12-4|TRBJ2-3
CASGLSGDTQYF
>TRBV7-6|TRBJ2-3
CASSLELASTDTQYF
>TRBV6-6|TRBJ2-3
CASSGYSTDTQYF
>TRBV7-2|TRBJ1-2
CASRSKGPWSTPLGYGYTF
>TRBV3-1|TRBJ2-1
CASSQESGHHNEQFF
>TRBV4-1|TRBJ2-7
CASSQVLTGQHYEQYF
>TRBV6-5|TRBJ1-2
CASGGTGGTSSGYTF
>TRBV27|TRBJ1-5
CASTLHPGQGDGGNQPQHF
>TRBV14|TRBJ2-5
CASSITSAQETQYF
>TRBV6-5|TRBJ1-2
CASSYSISTRGYTF
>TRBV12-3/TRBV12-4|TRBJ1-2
CASSRDNYGYTF
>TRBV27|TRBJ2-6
CASTGVSSGANVLTF
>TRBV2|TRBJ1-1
CASRGTGLEAFF
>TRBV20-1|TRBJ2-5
CSARTGAIGETQYF
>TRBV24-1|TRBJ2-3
CATSGPGITDTQYF
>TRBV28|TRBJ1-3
CASRDRGAGNTMYF
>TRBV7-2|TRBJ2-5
CASSLVSKETQYF
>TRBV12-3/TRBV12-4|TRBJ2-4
CASGTGKGNIQYF
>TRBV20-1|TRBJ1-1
CSAPVWGDEAFF
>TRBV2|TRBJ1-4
CASSVVKGFNEKLFF
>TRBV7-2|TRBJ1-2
CASSNNYGYTF
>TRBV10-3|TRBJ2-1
CAISPGTSGIDEQFF
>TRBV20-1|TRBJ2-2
CSASLGVNTGELFF
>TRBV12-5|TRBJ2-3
CASGLVGATDTQYF
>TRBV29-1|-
CSVSSSPYEQYF
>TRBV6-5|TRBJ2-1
CASSPDQYNEQFF
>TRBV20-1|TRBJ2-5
CSARDNLGTQYF
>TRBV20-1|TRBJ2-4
CSAYSGTGEDIQYF